This T cell receptor (beta chain) was identified during a study of STAT3 mutations in large granular lymphocyte leukemia. The overall study: Roughly half of the longitudinally sequenced T-LGLL patients carried detectable canonical activating STAT3 mutations.

The method was immunoSEQ multiplex PCR; TCRdb's version includes in-frame clones alone and lacks a portion of them. The profile shows 5,500 to 7,500 clones, 34% of them singletons. The V gene's germline CDR1 is SGHDT and CDR2 YYEEEE. V lost 1 base and J 6 bases, leaving 8 bases between the germline ends. The CDR3 has 14 residues. Overall study results and limits: A small but highly pathogenic clone may have been missed. In T-cell large granular lymphocyte leukemia, about half of patients showed multiple immunodominant subclonotypes.

About this clone: Its antigen is unknown.

The chain is built from TRBV5-6 and TRBJ1-6, with D uncertain. Sequencing used peripheral blood mononuclear cells. The TCR sequence derives from a middle-aged woman with T-cell large granular lymphocyte leukemia. Some clones in this sample may be carry-over from other donors' samples. CDR3 nucleotide sequence: TGTGCCAGCAGCTTGAGGGATGCTAATTCACCCCTCCACTTT. This gives the protein CASSLRDANSPLHF.